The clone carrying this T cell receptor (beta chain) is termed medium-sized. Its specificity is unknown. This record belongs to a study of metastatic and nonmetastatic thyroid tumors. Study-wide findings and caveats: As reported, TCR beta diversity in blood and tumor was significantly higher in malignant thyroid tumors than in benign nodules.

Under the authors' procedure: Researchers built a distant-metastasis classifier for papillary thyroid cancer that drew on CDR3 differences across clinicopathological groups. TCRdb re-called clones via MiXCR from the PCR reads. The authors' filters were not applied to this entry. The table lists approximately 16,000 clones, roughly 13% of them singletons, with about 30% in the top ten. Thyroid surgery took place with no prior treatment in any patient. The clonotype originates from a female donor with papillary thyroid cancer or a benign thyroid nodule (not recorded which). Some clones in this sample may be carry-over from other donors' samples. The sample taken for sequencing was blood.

CDR3 sequence (DNA): TGTGCCAGCAGTTCCCCTAGAGGACTAGTCACAGATACGCAGTATTTT. Encoded protein: CASSSPRGLVTDTQYF. The J gene is TRBJ2-3, the V gene TRBV6-1; 7 bases fit TRBD2. CDR1 MNHNS and CDR2 SASEGT come from the germline V gene. This CDR3 spans 16 amino acids. The V gene end was trimmed by 5 bases and the J gene end by 2 bases; junction bases not matched to a gene: 10.